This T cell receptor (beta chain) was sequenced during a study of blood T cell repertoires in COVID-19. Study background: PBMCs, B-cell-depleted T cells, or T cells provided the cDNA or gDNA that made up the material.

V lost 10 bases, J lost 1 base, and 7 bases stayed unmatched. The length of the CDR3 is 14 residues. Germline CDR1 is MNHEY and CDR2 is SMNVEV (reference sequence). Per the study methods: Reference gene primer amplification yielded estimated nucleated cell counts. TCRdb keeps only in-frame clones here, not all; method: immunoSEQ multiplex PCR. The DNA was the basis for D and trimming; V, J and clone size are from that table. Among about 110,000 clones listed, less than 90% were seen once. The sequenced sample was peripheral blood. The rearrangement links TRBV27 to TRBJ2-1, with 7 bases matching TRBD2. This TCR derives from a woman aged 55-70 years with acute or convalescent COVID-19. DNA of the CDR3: TGTGCCACCATGCCTAGCGGATCCTACAATGAGCAGTTCTTC. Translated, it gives CATMPSGSYNEQFF.